Included here is one TCR beta chain sequence, with context. CDR1 is ENHRY, CDR2 SYGVKD, per germline. Trimming took 11 bases from V and 0 from J, leaving 17 bases between them. The CDR3 contains 15 residues. The sample originates from a study of blood T cell repertoires in COVID-19. Study summary: T cells, B-cell-depleted T cells, or PBMCs provided the cDNA or gDNA that served as material.

Original processing methods: Scientists estimated how many nucleated cells there were by amplifying reference gene primers. Measured with immunoSEQ multiplex PCR; TCRdb has only the in-frame clones, and not every one. For V, J and clone size, that table is used; D and trimming come from the DNA. The sample shows approximately 250,000 clones, 88% of them seen only once. Individuals aged about 18 to 89 years were recruited from some 26 US areas. Categorization into cohorts depended on clinical history that participants reported. The V gene is TRBV10-3, the J gene TRBJ1-5, with D tentatively TRBD1 (6 bases). Specimen: PBMCs or T cells enriched from blood (not recorded which). The TCR was taken from a woman in her twenties or thirties who had recovered from COVID-19. The DNA for the CDR3 is TGTGCCTCTCGCGGGGGGCAGTATAGCAATCAGCCCCAGCATTTT. It encodes CASRGGQYSNQPQHF.